This T cell receptor beta chain was identified during a study of T cell repertoires in cytomegalovirus infection. Looking at the study overall: As its CMV epitopes, the study selected recently identified HLA-C-restricted and well-studied HLA-B-restricted targets. A matching HLA type, together with CMV infection, was signaled by public TCR beta signatures. Findings and caveats of the study: HLA-C-restricted CMV clonotypes gave the most frequent clonotype in two of eight donors. Accumulated public TCR beta family frequency recognized individuals carrying CMV together with the relevant HLA.

In the case of this clonotype: Its antigen is unidentified.

The CDR3 contains 16 residues. The V end was cut by 0 bases, the J end by 5 bases, with 16 bases between. CDR1 and CDR2 from the germline V gene are LGHNA and YNFKEQ. MiXCR, applied by TCRdb to the reads, yields one record per CDR3 protein. Of 71,000 or so distinct CDR3 sequences listed, roughly 20% are singletons. The material was CD8+ T cells from cultured PBMCs, obtained from culture after CMV antigen stimulation. This receptor was obtained from a human donor in good health (CMV status not recorded). Some clones in this sample may be carry-over from other donors' samples. The J gene is TRBJ1-2, the V gene TRBV4-2, with no clear D. The CDR3 DNA is TGTGCCAGCAGCCAAGATCTGAGGGAACTGCTATATGGCTACACCTTC. It yields the protein CASSQDLRELLYGYTF.